This T cell receptor (beta chain) appears in the sequencing data of a study of shared clonotypes between healthy human individuals. In the study overall: The donors, two women and a few men, were aged 18 to 49. Three CD4 naive, three CD4 memory, two CD8 naive and one CD8 memory plate were used per donor. Study observations and caveats: Larger richness was generally estimated for naive than memory subsets.

Trimming removed 0 bases at V and 1 base at J, with 9 bases between. Germline CDR1 is SNHLY and CDR2 is FYNNEI. This CDR3 has 15 residues. Sorted-subset replicate PCR reactions were performed with 150 to 200 ng DNA, corresponding to about 30,000 T cell genomes. The method was immunoSEQ multiplex PCR; TCRdb's version includes in-frame clones alone and lacks a portion of them. Among roughly 1,500,000 clones listed, approximately 98% were seen once. As for this clone: Its cognate antigen is unknown.

The chain couples TRBV2 to TRBJ1-2; D unclear. The source of this sequence is a man aged 25-45 years in good health. Source material: naive CD4+ T cells sorted from blood. Described subset: CD45RA+ positively selected. CDR3 sequence (DNA): TGTGCCAGCAGTGAAGCGAGAGGGTTTAACTATGGCTACACCTTC. As protein: CASSEARGFNYGYTF. The whole variable domain, filled in from reference TRBV2 and TRBJ1-2, reads EPEVTQTPSHQVTQMGQEVILRCVPISNHLYFYWYRQILGQKVEFLVSFYNNEISEKSEIFDDQFSVERPDGSNFTLKIRSTKLEDSAMYFCASSEARGFNYGYTFGSGTRLTVV.